This T cell receptor (beta chain) was recovered during a study of regulatory T cells in long-lasting Graves disease. Time point meaning: persistent/refractory GD, antithyroid drugs over 5 years with positive TRAb. Preparation of the TCR library used RNA extracted from PBMCs. As a group, patients came from one endocrinology department in Xi'an, China. Construction of the TCR beta libraries employed iRepertoire HTBI primers in conjunction with Arm-PCR of CDR3 regions. TCRdb redid the calling of the multiplex PCR reads with MiXCR, one entry per CDR3 protein. The data show about 400,000 distinct CDR3 sequences, roughly 20% seen once. Germline V CDR1 and CDR2: MGHDK, SYGVNS. V shed 3 bases and J 5 bases; nucleotides not matched to a gene: 4. CDR3 length: 14 residues.

The sequence came from a female donor with Graves disease. This rearrangement joins TRBV25-1 to TRBJ2-7; 10 nucleotides agree with TRBD1. The sequences come from peripheral blood mononuclear cells (PBMCs), collected when the disease was refractory, from a patient treated with antithyroid drugs. CDR3 nucleotides: TGTGCCAGCAGTGATATGGGACAGGGGAACGAGCAGTACTTC. It encodes CASSDMGQGNEQYF.